This is a list of T cell receptor beta chains from one sample in a study of CD8 T cells in Susac syndrome. MiXCR, run by TCRdb on the immunoSEQ multiplex PCR reads, gives a single entry per CDR3 protein. This table holds approximately 70,000 distinct CDR3 sequences, around 96% found once. Sequencing was done on a sample of CD4+ T cells from PBMCs. The receptors originated from a human donor with multiple sclerosis. The CDR3 runs from the conserved cysteine through the conserved F or W. The D gene is left open where the match is weak. Only part of the rows carry a size: once, few, many, or a class if the clone is expanded.

V gene	CDR3 length	D gene	J gene	clone size	CDR3 protein	CDR3 DNA
TRBV7-9	15	NA	TRBJ1-1	NA	CASSLRDLANTEAFF	TGTGCCAGCAGCTTAAGGGACTTGGCGAACACTGAAGCTTTCTTT
TRBV7-8	15	NA	TRBJ2-7	NA	CASSLRRTVSYEQYF	TGTGCCAGCAGCCTTAGGAGGACAGTCTCCTACGAGCAGTACTTC
TRBV29-1	14	TRBD1	TRBJ1-1	once	CSVGSPGGRTEAFF	TGCAGCGTAGGAAGTCCAGGGGGCCGTACTGAAGCTTTCTTT
TRBV5-1	16	TRBD1	TRBJ2-7	NA	CASSFDVDRDTYEQYF	TGCGCCAGCAGCTTTGACGTAGACAGGGATACCTACGAGCAGTACTTC
TRBV7-9	16	TRBD1	TRBJ2-2	NA	CASSNFGTGNTGELFF	TGTGCCAGCAGCAACTTTGGGACAGGGAACACCGGGGAGCTGTTTTTT
TRBV7-3	16	TRBD1	TRBJ2-2	NA	CASSPRGQGAAGELFF	TGTGCCAGCAGCCCGAGAGGACAGGGGGCGGCCGGGGAGCTGTTTTTT
TRBV20-1	14	NA	TRBJ2-1	once	CSASPPGSYNEQFF	TGCAGTGCTAGTCCCCCCGGCTCCTACAATGAGCAGTTCTTC
TRBV5-8	13	NA	TRBJ1-1	NA	CASSLLGNTEAFF	TGTGCCAGCAGCTTGTTAGGGAACACTGAAGCTTTCTTT
TRBV20-1	14	TRBD2	TRBJ2-5	few	CSARRLAGRETQYF	TGCAGTGCTAGGAGACTAGCGGGACGTGAGACCCAGTACTTC
TRBV5-1	17	TRBD1	TRBJ2-7	NA	CASSLHPTGGQGYEQYF	TGCGCCAGCAGCTTGCACCCTACAGGGGGCCAGGGGTACGAGCAGTACTTC
TRBV18	16	TRBD1	TRBJ1-6	NA	CASSPSATGVGSPLHF	TGTGCCAGCTCACCATCCGCGACAGGGGTAGGATCACCCCTCCACTTT
TRBV11-3	16	TRBD1	TRBJ1-1	NA	CASRRGSWDSSTEAFF	TGTGCCAGCAGGAGGGGAAGTTGGGACAGTTCCACTGAAGCTTTCTTT
TRBV6-6	13	NA	TRBJ2-1	NA	CASSYPPNNEQFF	TGTGCCAGCAGTTATCCCCCTAACAATGAGCAGTTCTTC
TRBV29-1	13	TRBD1	TRBJ2-7	NA	CSVGLRGQDEQYF	TGCAGCGTTGGTCTGAGGGGACAGGACGAGCAGTACTTC
TRBV12-3/TRBV12-4	15	TRBD1	TRBJ1-6	NA	CASSYLGDSNSPLHF	TGTGCCAGCAGTTACTTGGGGGACAGCAATTCACCCCTCCACTTT
TRBV10-3	14	TRBD1	TRBJ2-3	NA	CAINDDRETDTQYF	TGTGCCATCAACGACGACAGGGAAACAGATACGCAGTATTTT
TRBV13	18	NA	TRBJ2-1	NA	CASSSGTIASTVYNEQFF	TGTGCCAGCAGCTCAGGGACAATTGCGTCGACAGTCTACAATGAGCAGTTCTTC
TRBV20-1	14	NA	TRBJ1-5	NA	CSALRRLQNQPQHF	TGCAGTGCTCTAAGACGGCTACAAAATCAGCCCCAGCATTTT
TRBV4-3	16	TRBD1	TRBJ1-2	NA	CASSQAYQGAPGGYTF	TGCGCCAGCAGCCAAGCATATCAGGGGGCGCCCGGAGGCTACACCTTC
TRBV25-1	15	NA	TRBJ2-1	once	CASSESDGGYNEQFF	TGTGCCAGCAGTGAATCTGACGGGGGCTACAATGAGCAGTTCTTC
TRBV4-1	13	NA	TRBJ1-1	NA	CASSQFGPEGAFF	TGCGCCAGCAGCCAATTTGGACCCGAGGGAGCTTTCTTT
TRBV14	14	NA	TRBJ1-1	NA	CASSQDAQGTEAFF	TGTGCCAGCAGCCAAGACGCCCAGGGAACTGAAGCTTTCTTT
TRBV2	14	NA	TRBJ2-7	NA	CASKGTGNSYEQYF	TGTGCCAGCAAGGGTACAGGTAATTCCTACGAGCAGTACTTC
TRBV7-2	15	TRBD2	TRBJ2-5	NA	CASSPREGPQETQYF	TGTGCCAGCAGCCCCCGGGAGGGACCCCAAGAGACCCAGTACTTC
TRBV7-2	15	TRBD1	TRBJ1-4	NA	CASSSPGQGGRKLFF	TGTGCCAGCAGCTCCCCGGGACAGGGAGGAAGAAAACTGTTTTTT
TRBV11-1	15	TRBD2	TRBJ2-1	NA	CASSFRLAAYNEQFF	TGTGCCAGCAGCTTTAGGCTAGCGGCCTACAATGAGCAGTTCTTC
TRBV5-4	14	NA	TRBJ2-3	NA	CASSFIRGQDTQYF	TGTGCCAGCAGCTTCATCCGGGGGCAAGATACGCAGTATTTT
TRBV25-1	15	TRBD1	TRBJ2-2	NA	CASTQGALGTGELFF	TGTGCCAGCACCCAGGGGGCGCTTGGGACCGGGGAGCTGTTTTTT
TRBV5-1	14	TRBD1	TRBJ2-5	NA	CASSFGTEQETQYF	TGCGCCAGCAGCTTTGGGACAGAGCAAGAGACCCAGTACTTC
TRBV5-1	14	TRBD2	TRBJ2-5	NA	CASVPSGGQETQYF	TGCGCCAGCGTCCCTAGCGGGGGACAAGAGACCCAGTACTTC
TRBV3-1	13	NA	TRBJ1-1	NA	CASSRGQTFEAFF	TGTGCCAGCAGCCGAGGACAAACATTTGAAGCTTTCTTT